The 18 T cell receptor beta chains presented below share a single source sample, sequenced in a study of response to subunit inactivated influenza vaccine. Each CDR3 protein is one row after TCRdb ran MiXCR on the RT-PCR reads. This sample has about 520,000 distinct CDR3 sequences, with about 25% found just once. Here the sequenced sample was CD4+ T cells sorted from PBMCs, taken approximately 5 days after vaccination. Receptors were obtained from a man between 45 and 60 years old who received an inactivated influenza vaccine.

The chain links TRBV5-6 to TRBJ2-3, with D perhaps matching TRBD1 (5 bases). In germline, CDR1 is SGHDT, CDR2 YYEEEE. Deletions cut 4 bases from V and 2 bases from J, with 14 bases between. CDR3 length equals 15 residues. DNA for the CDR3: TGTGCCAGCAGCATCCAGGGCTACAACACAGATACGCAGTATTTT. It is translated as CASSIQGYNTDTQYF.

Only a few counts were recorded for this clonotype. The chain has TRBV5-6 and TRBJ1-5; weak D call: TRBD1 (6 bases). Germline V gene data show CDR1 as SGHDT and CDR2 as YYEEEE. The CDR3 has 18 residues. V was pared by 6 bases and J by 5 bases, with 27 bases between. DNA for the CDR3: TGTGCCAGCACCTCAACCTCCGGGGGCGATTCAAACGATCAGCCCCAGCATTTT. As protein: CASTSTSGGDSNDQPQHF.

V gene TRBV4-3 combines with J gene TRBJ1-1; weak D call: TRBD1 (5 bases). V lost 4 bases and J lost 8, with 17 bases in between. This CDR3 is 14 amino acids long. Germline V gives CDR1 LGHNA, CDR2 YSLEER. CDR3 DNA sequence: TGCGCCAGCAGCCGGGGGTCCGGAAGGACGGAAGCTTTCTTT. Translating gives CASSRGSGRTEAFF.

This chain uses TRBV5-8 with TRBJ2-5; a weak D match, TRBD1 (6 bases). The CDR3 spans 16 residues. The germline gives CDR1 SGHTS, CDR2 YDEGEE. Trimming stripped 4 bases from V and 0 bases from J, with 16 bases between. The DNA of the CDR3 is TGTGCCAGCAGCCTCCACCGACAGGCTTACCAAGAGACCCAGTACTTC. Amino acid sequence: CASSLHRQAYQETQYF.

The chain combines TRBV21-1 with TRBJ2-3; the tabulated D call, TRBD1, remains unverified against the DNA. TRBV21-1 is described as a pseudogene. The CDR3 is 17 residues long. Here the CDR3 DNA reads TGTGCCAGCAGCAAAAAGGGGTTACTTATGGGCACAGATACGCAGTATTTT. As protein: CASSKKGLLMGTDTQYF.

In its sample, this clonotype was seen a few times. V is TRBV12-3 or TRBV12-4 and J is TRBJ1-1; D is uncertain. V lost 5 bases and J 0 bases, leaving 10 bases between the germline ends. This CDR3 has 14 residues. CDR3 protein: CASSPPTVNTEAFF. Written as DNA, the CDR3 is TGTGCCAGCAGTCCTCCGACGGTGAACACTGAAGCTTTCTTT.

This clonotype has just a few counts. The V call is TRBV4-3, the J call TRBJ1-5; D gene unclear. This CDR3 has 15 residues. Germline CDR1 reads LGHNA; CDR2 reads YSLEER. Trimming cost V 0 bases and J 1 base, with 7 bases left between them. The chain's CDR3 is CASSQDWASNQPQHF. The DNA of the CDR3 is TGCGCCAGCAGCCAAGACTGGGCAAGCAATCAGCCCCAGCATTTT.

Here the CDR3 reads CASSNTGGNTGELFF. In nucleotides, the CDR3 is TGTGCCAGCAGCAACACAGGGGGGAACACCGGGGAGCTGTTTTTT. The V call is TRBV13, the J call TRBJ2-2; 8 bases match TRBD1. This CDR3 comprises 15 residues. V gave up 5 bases and J gave up 1 base; unmatched junction bases: 3. Germline-derived CDR1 and CDR2 are PRHDT and FYEKMQ (reference sequence). The variable domain in full, completed from reference TRBV13 and TRBJ2-2, reads AAGVIQSPRHLIKEKRETATLKCYPIPRHDTVYWYQQGPGQDPQFLISFYEKMQSDKGSIPDRFSAQQFSDYHSELNMSSLELGDSALYFCASSNTGGNTGELFFGEGSRLTVL.

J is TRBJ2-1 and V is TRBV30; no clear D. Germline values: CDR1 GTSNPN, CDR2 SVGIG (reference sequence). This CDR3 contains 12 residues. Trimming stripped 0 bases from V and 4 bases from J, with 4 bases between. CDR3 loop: CAWSVRYNEQFF. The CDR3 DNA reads TGTGCCTGGAGTGTACGGTACAATGAGCAGTTCTTC.

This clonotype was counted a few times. For the CDR3, the DNA is TGTGCCAGCAGCTTAGCCCCAGGGAGCTCCTACGAGCAGTACTTC. This sequence encodes CASSLAPGSSYEQYF. This chain joins TRBV7-6 and TRBJ2-7, with D perhaps TRBD1 or TRBD2 (5 bases each). Trimming cost V 0 bases and J 0 bases, with 9 bases left between them. The germline CDR1 and CDR2 sequences are SGHVS and FNYEAQ. CDR3 length equals 15 residues. The variable domain in full, with the rest retrieved from reference TRBV7-6 and TRBJ2-7, is GAGVSQSPRYKVTKRGQDVALRCDPISGHVSLYWYRQALGQGPEFLTYFNYEAQQDKSGLPNDRFSAERPEGSISTLTIQRTEQRDSAMYRCASSLAPGSSYEQYFGPGTRLTVT.

CDR3 in DNA: TGTGCCAGCAGGAGGGCAGTGGGCGGTGAGCAGTTCTTC. This sequence encodes CASRRAVGGEQFF. The J gene is TRBJ2-1, the V gene TRBV7-2; D might be TRBD2 (5 bases). Germline V gene data show CDR1 as SGHTA and CDR2 as FQGNSA. This CDR3 is built from 13 residues. Trimming left V 6 bases short and J 9 bases short, with 15 bases between.

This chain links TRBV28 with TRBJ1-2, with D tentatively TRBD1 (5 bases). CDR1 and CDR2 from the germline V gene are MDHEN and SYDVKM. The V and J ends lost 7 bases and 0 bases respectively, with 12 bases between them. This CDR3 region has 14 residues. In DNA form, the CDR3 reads TGTGCCAGCACCCCCGAAGGGGCTAACTATGGCTACACCTTC. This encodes CASTPEGANYGYTF.

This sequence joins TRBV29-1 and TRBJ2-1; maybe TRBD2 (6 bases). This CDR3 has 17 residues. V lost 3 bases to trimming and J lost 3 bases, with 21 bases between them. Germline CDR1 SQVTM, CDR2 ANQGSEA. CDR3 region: CSVEGLATRKNYNEQFF. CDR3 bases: TGCAGCGTTGAGGGCTTGGCGACTAGAAAGAACTACAATGAGCAGTTCTTC.

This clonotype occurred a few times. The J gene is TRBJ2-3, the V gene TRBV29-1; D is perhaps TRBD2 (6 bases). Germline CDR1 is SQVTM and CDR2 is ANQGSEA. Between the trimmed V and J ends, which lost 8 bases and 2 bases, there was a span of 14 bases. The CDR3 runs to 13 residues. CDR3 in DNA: TGCAGCCTTAGCGGAAAACTCACAGATACGCAGTATTTT. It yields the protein CSLSGKLTDTQYF.

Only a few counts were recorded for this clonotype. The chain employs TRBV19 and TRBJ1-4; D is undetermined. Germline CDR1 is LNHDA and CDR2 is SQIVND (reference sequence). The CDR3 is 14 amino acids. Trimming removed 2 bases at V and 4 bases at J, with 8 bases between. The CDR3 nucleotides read TGTGCCAGTAGTATAACAGATCTTAATGAAAAACTGTTTTTT. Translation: CASSITDLNEKLFF.

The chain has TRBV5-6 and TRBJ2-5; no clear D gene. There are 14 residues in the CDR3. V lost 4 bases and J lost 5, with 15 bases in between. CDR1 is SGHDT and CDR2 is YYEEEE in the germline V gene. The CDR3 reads CASSLVEAEETQYF. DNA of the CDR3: TGTGCCAGCAGCCTTGTAGAGGCCGAGGAGACCCAGTACTTC.

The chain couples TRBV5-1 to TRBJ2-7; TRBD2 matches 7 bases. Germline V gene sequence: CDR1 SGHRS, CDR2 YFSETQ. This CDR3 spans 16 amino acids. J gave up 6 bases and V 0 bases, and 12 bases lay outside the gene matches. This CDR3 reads CASSLAFLGGQGEQYF. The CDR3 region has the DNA TGCGCCAGCAGCTTGGCCTTTTTGGGAGGGCAGGGCGAGCAGTACTTC. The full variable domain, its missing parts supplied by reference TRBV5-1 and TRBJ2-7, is KAGVTQTPRYLIKTRGQQVTLSCSPISGHRSVSWYQQTPGQGLQFLFEYFSETQRNKGNFPGRFSGRQFSNSRSEMNVSTLELGDSALYLCASSLAFLGGQGEQYFGPGTRLTVT.

As DNA, the CDR3 is TGCGCCAGCAGCAAGGAACCTCTGGGTAGCGGGGTATCATACAATGAGCAGTTCTTC. It translates to CASSKEPLGSGVSYNEQFF. The genes are TRBV5-1 and TRBJ2-1; 8 nucleotides agree with TRBD2. The ends lost 4 bases at V and 4 bases at J; junction bases unmatched: 19. The CDR3 totals 19 residues. Per the germline V gene, CDR1 is SGHRS and CDR2 is YFSETQ.